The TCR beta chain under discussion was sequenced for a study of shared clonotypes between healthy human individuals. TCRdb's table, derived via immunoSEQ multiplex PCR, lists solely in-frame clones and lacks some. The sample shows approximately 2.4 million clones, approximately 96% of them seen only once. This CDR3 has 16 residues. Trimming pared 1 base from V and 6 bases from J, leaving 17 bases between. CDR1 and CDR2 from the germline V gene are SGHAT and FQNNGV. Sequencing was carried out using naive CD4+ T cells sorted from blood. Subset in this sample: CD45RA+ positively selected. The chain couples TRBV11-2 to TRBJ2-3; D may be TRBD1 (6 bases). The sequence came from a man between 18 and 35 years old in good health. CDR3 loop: CASSLGWVTGMDTQYF. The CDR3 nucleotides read TGTGCCAGCAGCTTAGGCTGGGTAACAGGGATGGATACGCAGTATTTT.